The clone carrying this T cell receptor beta chain was counted between two and nine times. Antigen unknown. The source of the sample is a study of response to subunit inactivated influenza vaccine. Whole-study results and caveats: Few additional T cells are recruited per seasonal influenza vaccination, authors suggested.

TCRdb reprocessed the RT-PCR reads with MiXCR, giving one entry per CDR3 protein. The data contain more than 400,000 distinct CDR3 sequences, 6.5% to 8% of them singletons. This CDR3 region has 13 residues. V lost 10 bases, J lost 3 bases, and 17 bases lay in between. CDR1 is SGHRS and CDR2 is YFSETQ in the germline V gene. Specimen: PBMCs from blood, collected less than 30 months after vaccination. The chain carries TRBV5-1 and TRBJ2-7; tentatively, D is TRBD1 or TRBD2 (5 bases each). This receptor was obtained from a man aged 50 to 69 who received an inactivated influenza vaccine. CDR3 residues: CAPGSGRFYEQYF. The DNA of the CDR3 is TGCGCCCCCGGATCGGGACGGTTCTACGAGCAGTACTTC.